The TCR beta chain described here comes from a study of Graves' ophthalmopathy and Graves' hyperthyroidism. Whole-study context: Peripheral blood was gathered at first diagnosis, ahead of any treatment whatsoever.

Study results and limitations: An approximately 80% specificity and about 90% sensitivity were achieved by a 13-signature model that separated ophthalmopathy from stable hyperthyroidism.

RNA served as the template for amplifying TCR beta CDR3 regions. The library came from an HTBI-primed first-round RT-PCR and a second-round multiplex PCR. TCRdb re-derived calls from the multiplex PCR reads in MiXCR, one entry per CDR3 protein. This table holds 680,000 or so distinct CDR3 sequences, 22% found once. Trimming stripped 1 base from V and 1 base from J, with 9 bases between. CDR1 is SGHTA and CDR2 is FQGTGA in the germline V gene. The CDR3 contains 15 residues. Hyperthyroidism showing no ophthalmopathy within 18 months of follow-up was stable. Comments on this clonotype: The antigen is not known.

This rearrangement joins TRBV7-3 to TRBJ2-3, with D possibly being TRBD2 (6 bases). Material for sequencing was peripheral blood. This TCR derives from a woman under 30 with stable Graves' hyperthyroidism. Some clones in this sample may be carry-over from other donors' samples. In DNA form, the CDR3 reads TGTGCCAGCAGCTTAATTACGGGGGGCACAGATACGCAGTATTTT. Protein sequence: CASSLITGGTDTQYF.